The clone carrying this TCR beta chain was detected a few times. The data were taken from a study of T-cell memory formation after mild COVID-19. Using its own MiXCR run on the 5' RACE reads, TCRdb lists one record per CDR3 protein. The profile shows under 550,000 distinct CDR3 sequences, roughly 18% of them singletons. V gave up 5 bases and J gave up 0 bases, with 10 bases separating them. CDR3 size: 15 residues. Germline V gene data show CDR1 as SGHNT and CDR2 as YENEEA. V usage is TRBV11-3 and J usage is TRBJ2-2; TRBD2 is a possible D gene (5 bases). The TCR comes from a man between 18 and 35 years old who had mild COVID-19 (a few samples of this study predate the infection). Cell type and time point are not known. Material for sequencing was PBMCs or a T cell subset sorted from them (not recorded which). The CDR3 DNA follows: TGTGCCAGCAGCAATAGAGGGACGAACACCGGGGAGCTGTTTTTT. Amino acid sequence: CASSNRGTNTGELFF.